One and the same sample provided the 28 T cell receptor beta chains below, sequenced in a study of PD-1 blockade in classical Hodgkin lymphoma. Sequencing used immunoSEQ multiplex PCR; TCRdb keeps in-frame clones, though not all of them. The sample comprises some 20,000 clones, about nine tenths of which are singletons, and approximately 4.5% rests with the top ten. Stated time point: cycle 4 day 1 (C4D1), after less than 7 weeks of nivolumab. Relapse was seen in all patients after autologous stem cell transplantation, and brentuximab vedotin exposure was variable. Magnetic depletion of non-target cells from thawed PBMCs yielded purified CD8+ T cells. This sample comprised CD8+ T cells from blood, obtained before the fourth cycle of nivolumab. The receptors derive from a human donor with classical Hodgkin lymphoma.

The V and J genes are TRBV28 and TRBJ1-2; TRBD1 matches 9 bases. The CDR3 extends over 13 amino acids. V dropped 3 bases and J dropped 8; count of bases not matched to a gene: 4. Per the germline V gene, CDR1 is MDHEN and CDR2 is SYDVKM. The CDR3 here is CASSLWDREGYTF. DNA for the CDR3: TGTGCCAGCAGTTTGTGGGACAGGGAAGGCTACACCTTC.

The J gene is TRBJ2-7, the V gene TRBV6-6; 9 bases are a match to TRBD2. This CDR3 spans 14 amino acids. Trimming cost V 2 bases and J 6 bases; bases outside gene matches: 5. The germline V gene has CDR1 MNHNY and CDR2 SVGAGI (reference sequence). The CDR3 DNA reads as TGTGCCAGCAGTTACGGTAGCGGGAGTTCCGAGCAGTACTTC. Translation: CASSYGSGSSEQYF.

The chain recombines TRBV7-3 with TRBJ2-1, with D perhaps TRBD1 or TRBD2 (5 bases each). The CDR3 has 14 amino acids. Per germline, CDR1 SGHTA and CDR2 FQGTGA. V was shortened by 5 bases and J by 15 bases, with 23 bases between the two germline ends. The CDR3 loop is CASSLYPDEGSWFF. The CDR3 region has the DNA TGTGCCAGCAGCCTCTACCCGGACGAGGGGAGCTGGTTCTTC.

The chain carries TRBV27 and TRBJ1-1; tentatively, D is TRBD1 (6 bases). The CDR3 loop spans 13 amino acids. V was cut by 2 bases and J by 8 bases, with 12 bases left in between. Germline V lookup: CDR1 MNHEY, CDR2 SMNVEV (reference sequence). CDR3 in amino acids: CASSLGQIQEAFF. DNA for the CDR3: TGTGCCAGCAGTTTAGGACAGATCCAAGAAGCTTTCTTT.

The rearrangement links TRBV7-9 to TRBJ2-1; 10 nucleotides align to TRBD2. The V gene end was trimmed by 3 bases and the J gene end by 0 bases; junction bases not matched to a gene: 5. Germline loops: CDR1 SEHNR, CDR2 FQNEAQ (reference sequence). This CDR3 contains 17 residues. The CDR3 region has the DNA TGTGCCAGCAGCTTGCCCACTAGCGGGGTCTCCTACAATGAGCAGTTCTTC. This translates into CASSLPTSGVSYNEQFF.

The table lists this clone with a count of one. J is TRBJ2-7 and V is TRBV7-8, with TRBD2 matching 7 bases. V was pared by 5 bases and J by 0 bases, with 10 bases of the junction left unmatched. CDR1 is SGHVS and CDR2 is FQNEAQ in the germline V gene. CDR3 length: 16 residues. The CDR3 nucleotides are TGTGCCAGCAGCCGGGGTGGCGGGGGTACCTCCTACGAGCAGTACTTC. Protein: CASSRGGGGTSYEQYF.

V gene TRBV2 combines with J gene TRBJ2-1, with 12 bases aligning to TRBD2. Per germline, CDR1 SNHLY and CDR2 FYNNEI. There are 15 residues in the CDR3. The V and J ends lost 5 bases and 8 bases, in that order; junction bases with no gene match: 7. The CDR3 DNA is TGTGCCAGCAGTTGGACTAGCGGGATGGTCGATGAGCAGTTCTTC. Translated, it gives CASSWTSGMVDEQFF.

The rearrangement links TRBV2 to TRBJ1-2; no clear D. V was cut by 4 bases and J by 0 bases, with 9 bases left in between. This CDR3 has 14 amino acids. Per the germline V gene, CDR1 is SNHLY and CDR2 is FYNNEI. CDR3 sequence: CASSVSAANYGYTF. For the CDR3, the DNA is TGTGCCAGCAGTGTATCAGCCGCTAACTATGGCTACACCTTC.

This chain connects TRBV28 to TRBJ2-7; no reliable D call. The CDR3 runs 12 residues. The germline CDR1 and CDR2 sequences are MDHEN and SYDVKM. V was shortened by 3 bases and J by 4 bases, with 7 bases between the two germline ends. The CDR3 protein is CASSLGGYEQYF. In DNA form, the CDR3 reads TGTGCCAGCAGTTTGGGTGGGTACGAGCAGTACTTC.

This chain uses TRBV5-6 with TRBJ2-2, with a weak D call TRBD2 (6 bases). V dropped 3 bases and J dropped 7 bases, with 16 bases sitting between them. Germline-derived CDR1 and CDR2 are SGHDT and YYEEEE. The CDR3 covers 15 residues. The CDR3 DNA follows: TGTGCCAGCAGCTACCTAAACGGGAGAATCGGGGAGCTGTTTTTT. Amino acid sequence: CASSYLNGRIGELFF.

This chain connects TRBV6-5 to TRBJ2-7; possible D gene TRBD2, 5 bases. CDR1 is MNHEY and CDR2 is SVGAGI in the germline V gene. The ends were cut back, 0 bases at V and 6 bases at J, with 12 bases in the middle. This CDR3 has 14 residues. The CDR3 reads CASSYSIGDGEQYF. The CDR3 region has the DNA TGTGCCAGCAGTTACTCGATCGGGGATGGCGAGCAGTACTTC.

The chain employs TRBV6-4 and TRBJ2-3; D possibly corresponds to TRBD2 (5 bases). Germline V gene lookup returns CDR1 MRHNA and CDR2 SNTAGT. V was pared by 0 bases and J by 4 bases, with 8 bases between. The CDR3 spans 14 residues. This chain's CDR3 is CASSDSGSSDTQYF. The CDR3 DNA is TGTGCCAGCAGTGACTCGGGGAGCTCAGATACGCAGTATTTT.

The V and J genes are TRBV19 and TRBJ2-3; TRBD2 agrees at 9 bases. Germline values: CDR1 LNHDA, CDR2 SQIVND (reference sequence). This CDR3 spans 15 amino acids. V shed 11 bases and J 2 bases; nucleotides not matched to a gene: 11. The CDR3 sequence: CASKPGTSSTDTQYF. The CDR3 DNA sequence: TGTGCCTCAAAACCCGGGACTAGCTCCACAGATACGCAGTATTTT. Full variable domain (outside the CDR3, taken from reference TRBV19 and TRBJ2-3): DGGITQSPKYLFRKEGQNVTLSCEQNLNHDAMYWYRQDPGQGLRLIYYSQIVNDFQKGDIAEGYSVSREKKESFPLTVTSAQKNPTAFYLCASKPGTSSTDTQYFGPGTRLTVL.

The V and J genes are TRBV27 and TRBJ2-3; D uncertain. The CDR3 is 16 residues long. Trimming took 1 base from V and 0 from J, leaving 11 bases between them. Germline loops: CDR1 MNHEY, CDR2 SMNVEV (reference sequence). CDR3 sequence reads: CASSLYSGESTDTQYF. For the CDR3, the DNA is TGTGCCAGCAGTTTATATTCTGGGGAAAGCACAGATACGCAGTATTTT.

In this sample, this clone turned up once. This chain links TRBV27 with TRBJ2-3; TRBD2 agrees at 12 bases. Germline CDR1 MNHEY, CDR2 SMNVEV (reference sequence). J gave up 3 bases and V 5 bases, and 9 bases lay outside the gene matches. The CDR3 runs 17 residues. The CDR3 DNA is TGTGCCAGCAGTACCACTAGCGGGAGGACGGTAACAGATACGCAGTATTTT. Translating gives CASSTTSGRTVTDTQYF.

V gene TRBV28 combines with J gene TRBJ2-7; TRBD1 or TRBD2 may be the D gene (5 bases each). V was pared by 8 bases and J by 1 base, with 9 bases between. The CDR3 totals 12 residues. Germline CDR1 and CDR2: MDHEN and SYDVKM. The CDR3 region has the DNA TGTGCCAGCGGGACCGATTCCTACGAGCAGTACTTC. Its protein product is CASGTDSYEQYF.

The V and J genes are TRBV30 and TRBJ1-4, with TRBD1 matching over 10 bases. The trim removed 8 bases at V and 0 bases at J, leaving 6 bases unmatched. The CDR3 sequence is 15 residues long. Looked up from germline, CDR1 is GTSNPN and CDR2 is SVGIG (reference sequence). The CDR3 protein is CAVGDRGATNEKLFF. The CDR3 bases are TGTGCCGTGGGGGACAGGGGAGCAACTAATGAAAAACTGTTTTTT.

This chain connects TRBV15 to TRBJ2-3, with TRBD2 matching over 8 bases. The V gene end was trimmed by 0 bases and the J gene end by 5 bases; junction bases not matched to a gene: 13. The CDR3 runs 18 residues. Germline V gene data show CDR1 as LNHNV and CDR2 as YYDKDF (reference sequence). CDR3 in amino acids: CATSRDRPRGGRRDTQYF. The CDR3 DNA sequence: TGTGCCACCAGCAGAGATCGCCCCCGGGGGGGGCGAAGAGATACGCAGTATTTT.

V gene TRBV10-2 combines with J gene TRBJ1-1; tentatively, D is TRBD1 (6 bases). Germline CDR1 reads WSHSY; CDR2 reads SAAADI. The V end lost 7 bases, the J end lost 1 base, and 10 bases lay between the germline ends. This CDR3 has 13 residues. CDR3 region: CASKYRENTEAFF. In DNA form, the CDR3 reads TGCGCCAGCAAATACAGGGAGAACACTGAAGCTTTCTTT.

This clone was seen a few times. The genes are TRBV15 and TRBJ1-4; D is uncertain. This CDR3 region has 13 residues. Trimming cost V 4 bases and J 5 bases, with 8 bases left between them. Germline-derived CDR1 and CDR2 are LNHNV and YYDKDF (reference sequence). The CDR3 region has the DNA TGTGCCACCAGCACCGGGGAGAATGAAAAACTGTTTTTT. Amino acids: CATSTGENEKLFF.

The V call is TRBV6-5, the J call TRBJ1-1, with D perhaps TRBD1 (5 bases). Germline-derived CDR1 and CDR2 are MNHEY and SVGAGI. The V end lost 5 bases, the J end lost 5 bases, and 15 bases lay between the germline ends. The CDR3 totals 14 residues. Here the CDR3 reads CASSPGPRRTEAFF. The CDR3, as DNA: TGTGCCAGCAGTCCAGGGCCTCGTCGGACTGAAGCTTTCTTT.

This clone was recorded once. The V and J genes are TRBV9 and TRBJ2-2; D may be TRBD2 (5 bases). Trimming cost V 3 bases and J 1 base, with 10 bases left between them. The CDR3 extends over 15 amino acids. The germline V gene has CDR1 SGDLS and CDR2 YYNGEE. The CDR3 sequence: CASSERDLNTGELFF. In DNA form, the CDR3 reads TGTGCCAGCAGCGAACGGGATTTGAACACCGGGGAGCTGTTTTTT.

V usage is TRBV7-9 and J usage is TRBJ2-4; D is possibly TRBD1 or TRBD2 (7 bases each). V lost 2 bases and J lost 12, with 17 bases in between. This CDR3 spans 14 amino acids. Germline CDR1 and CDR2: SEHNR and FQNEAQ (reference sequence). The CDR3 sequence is CASSLSGTAEGQYF. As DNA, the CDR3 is TGTGCCAGCAGCTTAAGCGGGACAGCTGAAGGTCAGTACTTC. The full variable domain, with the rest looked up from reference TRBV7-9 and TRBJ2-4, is DTGVSQNPRHKITKRGQNVTFRCDPISEHNRLYWYRQTLGQGPEFLTYFQNEAQLEKSRLLSDRFSAERPKGSFSTLEIQRTEQGDSAMYLCASSLSGTAEGQYFGAGTRLSVL.

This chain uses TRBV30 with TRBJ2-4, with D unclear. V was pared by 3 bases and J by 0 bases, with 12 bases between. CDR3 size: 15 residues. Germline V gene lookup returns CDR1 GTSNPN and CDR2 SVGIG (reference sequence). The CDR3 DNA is TGTGCCTGGAGCGGACCGAGACTAGCCAAAAACATTCAGTACTTC. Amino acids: CAWSGPRLAKNIQYF.

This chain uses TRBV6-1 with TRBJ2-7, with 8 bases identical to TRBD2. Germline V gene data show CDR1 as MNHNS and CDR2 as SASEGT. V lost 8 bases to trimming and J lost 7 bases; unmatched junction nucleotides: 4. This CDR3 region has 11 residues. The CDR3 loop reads CASRGGREQYF. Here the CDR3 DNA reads TGTGCCAGCCGAGGCGGGAGGGAGCAGTACTTC.

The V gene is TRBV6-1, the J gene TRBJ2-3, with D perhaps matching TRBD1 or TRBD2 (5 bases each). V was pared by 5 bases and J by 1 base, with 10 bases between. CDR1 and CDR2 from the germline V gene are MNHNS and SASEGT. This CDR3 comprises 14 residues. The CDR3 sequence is CASSLVGGTDTQYF. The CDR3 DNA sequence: TGTGCCAGCAGTCTGGTGGGGGGCACAGATACGCAGTATTTT.

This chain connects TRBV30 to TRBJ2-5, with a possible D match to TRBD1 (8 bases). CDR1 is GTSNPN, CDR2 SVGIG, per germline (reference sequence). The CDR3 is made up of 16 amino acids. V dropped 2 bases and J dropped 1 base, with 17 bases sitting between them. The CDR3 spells CAWSLGGGTGQETQYF. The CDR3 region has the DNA TGTGCCTGGAGTCTTGGGGGGGGGACAGGCCAAGAGACCCAGTACTTC.

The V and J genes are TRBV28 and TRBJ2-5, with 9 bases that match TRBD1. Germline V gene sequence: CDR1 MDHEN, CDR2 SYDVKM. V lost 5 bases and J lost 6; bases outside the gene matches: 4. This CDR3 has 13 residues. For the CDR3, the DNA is TGTGCCAGCAGTCGGACAGGGGAGCAGACCCAGTACTTC. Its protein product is CASSRTGEQTQYF.